The entry that follows covers one T cell receptor beta chain sequence. Its antigen is unknown. Based on the germline V gene, the CDR1 and CDR2 sequences are SQVTM and ANQGSEA. The CDR3 measures 13 amino acids from cysteine to phenylalanine. Of all the DNA, just the CDR3 is kept, 39 bases in frame from base 1. V sheds 1 base and J sheds 4 bases, leaving 9 bases between their ends. The cohort consisted of 650 to 850 healthy bone marrow donors. At the time of sampling, every cohort member was nominally healthy, though immune exposures that went unrecorded were likely present. The donor was CMV seropositive and was included in the group of 290 or so seropositive cohort members. A peripheral blood sample was provided by each donor, and peripheral blood mononuclear cells were used for TCR beta sequencing. Genomic DNA extraction from the blood cell samples was performed with the Qiagen DNeasy Blood Extraction Kit.

The data belong to a study of cytomegalovirus exposure and HLA in healthy donors (TCRdb year 2017). For the study in its entirety: According to an earlier analysis of 587 of the donors, about 180 million T cells yielded some 120 million unique TCR beta sequences and more than 250 Gb of sequence data. Along with the approximately 650-subject first cohort, a separate validation cohort of over a hundred different subjects was used. Rather than drawing on any new phenotypic data, the later analysis identified candidate immune exposures from TCR beta sequences and the way those sequences occurred across donors. Because of strong linkage in the cohort, 5 or 6 DR-DQ haplotypes were treated as single units for association and clustering. Around 300 gigabases of sequencing data and some 85 million unique TCR sequences were included in an early release covering 550 to 800 HLA-typed donors. The number of donors typed differed by locus, with 629-630 for A, B, C, DRB1 and DQB1, roughly 550 for DQA1, 600 to 610 for DPA1, and 450 to 480 for DPB1. All discovery cohort repertoires had been generated using a single sequencing platform. The study profiled the T cell repertoires of under 700 subjects by immunosequencing and related them to cytomegalovirus serostatus. In a later genetic analysis, genome-wide SNP genotypes for about three fifths of the 666 donors were used, and that subset was treated as a discovery cohort. On average, 235,054 unique TCR beta nucleotide sequences were sequenced per donor among 350 to 400 genotyped donors of the cohort, with around 19% of those sequences being non-productive. In an earlier analysis of roughly 540 of the donors, high-throughput TCR beta sequencing was used to judge whether each TCR beta V gene segment behaved as functional or pseudogenic. Among the 398 genotyped donors, approximately 77% belonged to the genetic ancestry cluster associated with self-reported Caucasian donors. Class I and class II HLA loci were covered by the typing at four-digit resolution. Donor age, sex, ethnicity and CMV serostatus were compiled together with the repertoire data. In a later analysis, previously published TCR beta repertoires from roughly 710 donors were re-analyzed and high-resolution HLA genotyping was added so that TCR occurrence patterns could be studied. High-throughput TCR immunosequencing, statistical association of individual TCRs with disease status, and machine learning were combined to predict cytomegalovirus infection status. The study aimed to test whether signatures of past pathogen exposure could be identified by cataloging public T cell receptors. Paper-wide results and their limitations: The study gave a list of about 160 TCR beta chains associated with cytomegalovirus. The sequencing pipeline was judged likely to have produced a cluster of highly shared sequence variants as a technical artifact. According to the authors, the approach could potentially be generalized to other disease states and immunological phenotypes. Strong co-occurrence of HLA alleles, especially DR and DQ, made assigning TCR associations to individual alleles difficult. The cohort was sequenced for TCR beta chains only, and without alpha or paired-chain data the features that could be detected were limited. Presence/absence analyses assumed roughly uniform sequencing depth across donors, an assumption that may not hold. In vitro tests confirmed that a few of the cytomegalovirus-associated TCR beta chains recognize cytomegalovirus antigens. In a later genetic analysis, a missense DCLRE1C variant was associated with V-gene and J-gene trimming of TCR beta chains, and the association was replicated in an independent cohort. The earlier analysis of nearly 600 of the donors excluded roughly 17 rarely observed V segments, including chromosome 9 orphons, because counts were too low. Because HLA typing was unavailable for some donors at each locus, only the typed subset was used in association tests. In a later analysis, the rate of TCR association differed among HLA loci, with DRB1 alleles having the most associated TCRs and HLA-C alleles having the fewest. In a later analysis, 15,000 to 20,000 TCR beta sequences were associated with specific HLA alleles at a false discovery rate of 0.05. A later analysis found that HLA-associated TCR beta chains were more clonally expanded and had lower generation probabilities than equally common non-associated chains. The 87-base-pair reads could not distinguish some IMGT-functional V segments, including TRBV6-2 and TRBV6-3, so those segments were excluded. The only immune exposure information available for the cohort was CMV serostatus. The classifier was reported to diagnose cytomegalovirus status with high specificity and sensitivity in both the original and validation cohorts. According to a later analysis, parvovirus B19, influenza, CMV and Epstein-Barr virus appeared linked to several top co-occurrence clusters. Across donors, most TCR sequences were observed very rarely, whereas some public TCRs were present in many individuals. A further reported finding was that TCR beta sequences accurately predicted the HLA-A and HLA-B alleles for most subjects in the first cohort. Linkage disequilibrium might explain the correlated functional status among segregating V segments, but an unknown experimental factor could not be ruled out. According to a later genetic analysis, donors in an Asian-associated ancestry cluster had fewer N-insertions in productive TCRs than the roughly 670-donor mean. In a later analysis, most CMV-associated TCR beta chains were found to appear HLA-restricted, with HLA associations seemingly driven largely by CMV exposure. An earlier analysis of around 600 of the donors showed that most TCR beta V segments appeared in productive rearrangements either about 90% or about 30% of the time, which broadly matched IMGT annotations.

Library preparation used the immunoSEQ multiplex PCR assay. A mixture of 60 forward primers for TCR Vbeta segments and 13 reverse primers for TCR Jbeta segments was used in the multiplex PCR. The CDR3 region of rearranged TCR beta genes was amplified from genomic DNA with a multiplex PCR assay. Amplified TCR beta libraries were sequenced as 87-base-pair reads on the Illumina HiSeq System. In the source study's methods: Across the 500 to 700 repertoires, a later analysis counted 60 million to 90 million unique TCR beta chains, some 11 million of which were shared by at least two donors. A nearest-neighbor algorithm error-corrected the raw reads and collapsed the reads into unique sequences, merging closely related sequences to remove PCR and sequencing errors. Alignment of CDR3 sequences to IMGT reference sequences was used to assign V, D and J gene segments. For a sequence to be retained, a match of at least six nucleotides to both a V gene segment and a J gene segment was required. Rearrangements were called productive when the CDR3 lacked stop codons and stayed in frame with V and J; all others were non-productive. CDR3 was defined by IMGT convention, running from the second conserved V-encoded cysteine to the conserved J-encoded phenylalanine. The earlier analysis of some 600 of the donors excluded sequences that lacked an unambiguous match to a single V gene segment. In an earlier analysis of about 590 of the donors, a V segment was called functional when productive rearrangements were above 56.7%, and segregating when the standard deviation between donors exceeded 5%. A statistical classification framework was built to diagnose cytomegalovirus status from the catalog of TCR beta chain sequences. In a later analysis, TCR nucleotide sequences were compared against IMGT/GENE-DB human TR gene sequences so that V and J genes could be assigned. A later analysis assigned CDR3 sequences and most-parsimonious VDJ recombination scenarios with the TCRdist pipeline. In a later analysis, each TCR beta chain was defined by its CDR3 amino acid sequence together with its V-gene family, and reads without a unique V-gene family were excluded. As a way to deal with suspected cross-contamination and a sequencing artifact, a later analysis dropped approximately 570 nucleotide sequences that were highly shared and had low generation probability. A later analysis calculated a clonal expansion index for each public chain from normalized within-repertoire ranks of inferred template counts. A later analysis computed generation probabilities with a VDJ recombination model fitted to out-of-frame rearrangements, and checked the results against IGoR. Hypergeometric tests were used in a later analysis to score TCR-TCR, TCR-HLA and TCR-CMV co-occurrence, with a repertoire-size bias correction applied to the TCR pairs. To estimate false discovery rates, a later analysis permuted the HLA or CMV assignments 20 times. In a later analysis, co-occurring TCRs were grouped with DBSCAN, and TCRdist sequence similarity was added when clustering was performed within HLA-allele-positive subsets. Co-occurrence clustering excluded repertoires with fewer than 30,000 or more than 120,000 public chains, plus five with anomalous nucleotide sharing. TCRdb limited this immuneACCESS table to in-frame rearrangements with V and J called. A share of clones is missing; checked studies link under half to unresolved V genes, and the rest is unexplained. D and trimming come from the DNA, and the V and J calls and clone size come from that table. The sample's table lists a count of under 200,000 clones. The ten largest clones add up to about 0.81% of the sample.

The rearrangement combines TRBV29-1 with TRBJ2-3, and possibly TRBD1, on 5 matching bases. The sequenced sample consisted of PBMCs. The TCR originated in a woman between 18 and 29 years old in good health and CMV-seropositive. The CDR3 region: CSVEGGRADTQYF. In nucleotides, the sequence is TGCAGCGTTGAAGGGGGCAGGGCAGATACGCAGTATTTT.